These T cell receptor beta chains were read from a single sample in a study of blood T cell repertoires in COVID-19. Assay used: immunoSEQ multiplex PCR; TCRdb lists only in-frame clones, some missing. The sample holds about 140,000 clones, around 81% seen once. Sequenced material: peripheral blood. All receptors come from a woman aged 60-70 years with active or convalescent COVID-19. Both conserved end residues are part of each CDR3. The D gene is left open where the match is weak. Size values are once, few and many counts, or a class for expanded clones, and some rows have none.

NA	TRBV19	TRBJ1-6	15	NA	TGTGCCAGTAGTATCGACCCCACAGGGAATTCACCCCTCCACTTT	CASSIDPTGNSPLHF
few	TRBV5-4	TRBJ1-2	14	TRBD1	TGTGCCAGCAGCACTACAGGGGGCCGCTATGGCTACACCTTC	CASSTTGGRYGYTF
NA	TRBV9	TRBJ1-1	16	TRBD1	TGTGCCAGCAGCCCACGGACAGGGACAAAGAACACTGAAGCTTTCTTT	CASSPRTGTKNTEAFF
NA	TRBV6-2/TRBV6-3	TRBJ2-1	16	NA	TGTGCCAGCAGTTCCCCGGGGACACTCTCCTACAATGAGCAGTTCTTC	CASSSPGTLSYNEQFF
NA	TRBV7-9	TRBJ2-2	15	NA	TGTGCCAGCAGCTTAGGCGGGATAGTTACCGGGGAGCTGTTTTTT	CASSLGGIVTGELFF
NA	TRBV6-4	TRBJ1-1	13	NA	TGTGCCAGCAGTGACGGGCCGAACACTGAAGCTTTCTTT	CASSDGPNTEAFF
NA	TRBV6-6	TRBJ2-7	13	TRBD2	TGTGCCACACGACTAGCGCTTTCCTACGAGCAGTACTTC	CATRLALSYEQYF
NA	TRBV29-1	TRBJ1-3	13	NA	TGCAGCGTCGGGGGAGGCGGGAGAAACACCATATATTTT	CSVGGGGRNTIYF
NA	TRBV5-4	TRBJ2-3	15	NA	TGTGCCAGCAGCTTAGACGGAGGTGGTACAGATACGCAGTATTTT	CASSLDGGGTDTQYF
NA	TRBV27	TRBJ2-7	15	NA	TGTGCCAGCAGTCCCTCGGGCGGGTCCTTGTTCGAGCAGTACTTC	CASSPSGGSLFEQYF
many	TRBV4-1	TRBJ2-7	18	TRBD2	TGCGCCAGCAGCCAAAATACATTGGGACTAGCGGGAGGATACGAGCAGTACTTC	CASSQNTLGLAGGYEQYF
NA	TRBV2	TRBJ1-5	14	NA	TGTGCCAGCAGTGGGACAGTCACTGTTCAGCCCCAGCATTTT	CASSGTVTVQPQHF
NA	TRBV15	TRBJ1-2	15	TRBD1	TGTGCCACCAGCCGATGGGACAGGGGTGACTATGGCTACACCTTC	CATSRWDRGDYGYTF
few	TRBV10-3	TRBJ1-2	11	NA	TGTGCCATCAGACTCTTCTATGGCTACACCTTC	CAIRLFYGYTF
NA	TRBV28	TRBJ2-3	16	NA	TGTGCCAGCACCCTCATGGGGGGTGCTGAAGAGGATACGCAGTATTTT	CASTLMGGAEEDTQYF
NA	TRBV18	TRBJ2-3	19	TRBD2	TGTGCCAGCTCTCACAAGGGACTAGCGGGAGGCCGAAGCACAGATACGCAGTATTTT	CASSHKGLAGGRSTDTQYF
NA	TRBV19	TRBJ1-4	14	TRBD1	TGTGCCAGTAGTTCGGGACAGGGCCATGAAAAACTGTTTTTT	CASSSGQGHEKLFF
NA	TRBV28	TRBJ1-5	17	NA	TGTGCCAGCAGTAACTTGGAAAGGGGTTATGGCAATCAGCCCCAGCATTTT	CASSNLERGYGNQPQHF
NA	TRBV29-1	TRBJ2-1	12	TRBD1	TGCAGTGGGACAGGGTCATACAATGAGCAGTTCTTC	CSGTGSYNEQFF
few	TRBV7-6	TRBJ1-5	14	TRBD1	TGTGCCAGCAGCCGGACAGGGGCGGGGCAGCCCCAGCATTTT	CASSRTGAGQPQHF
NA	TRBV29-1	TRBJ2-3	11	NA	TGCAGCGTCCAGGGTCCGGGTACGCAGTATTTT	CSVQGPGTQYF
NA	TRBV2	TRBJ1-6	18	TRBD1	TGTGCCAGCAGTGAAATCTTGGGGCCGGGACAGGGGCATTCACCCCTCCACTTT	CASSEILGPGQGHSPLHF
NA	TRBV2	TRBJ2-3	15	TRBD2	TGTGCCAGCACCCTAATTGGGGGGGGATCAGATACGCAGTATTTT	CASTLIGGGSDTQYF